This T cell receptor (beta chain) came from a study of OX40 agonist ivuxolimab in advanced cancers. Across the study: Patients undergoing dose escalation presented with hepatocellular carcinoma, melanoma, renal cell or head and neck cancer. At 82.7% male, the cohort had a mean age of around 56 years, ranging from about 23 to 79.

The CDR3 is 18 amino acids. Germline values: CDR1 LNHNV, CDR2 YYDKDF (reference sequence). Trimming removed 1 base at V and 4 bases at J, with 19 bases between. Method: immunoSEQ multiplex PCR; TCRdb's copy keeps in-frame clones and lacks some. The table lists around 63,000 clones, about 88% of them singletons. The sample in question was CD4+ or CD8+ T cells sorted from blood, obtained in a trial of the OX40 agonist ivuxolimab. This chain links TRBV15 with TRBJ1-4; TRBD1 is a possible D gene (5 bases). This clonotype was obtained from an adult with an advanced solid tumor such as melanoma, head and neck, liver or kidney cancer. CDR3 DNA sequence: TGTGCCACCAGCAGAGCGTCCGGGGGAACTGACGTTAATGAAAAACTGTTTTTT. This translates into CATSRASGGTDVNEKLFF.